This record covers a single TCR beta chain. Its antigen is undetermined. TCRdb derives one entry per CDR3 protein from the 5' RACE reads, leaving out DNA. This sample's clone table lists 90,000 to 130,000 distinct CDR3 sequences. The entry originates in a study of T cells expressing NK-cell markers. This CDR3 comprises 14 residues. Germline lookup yields CDR1 DFQATT and CDR2 SNEGSKA (reference sequence). Findings of the study overall: Four of the donors also had these clonotypes leading their CD3+CD56-NKG2C+ fraction.

J is TRBJ2-7 and V is TRBV20-1; TCRdb calls TRBD1, which cannot be checked without DNA. Sequencing was carried out using blood T cells: a sorted CD56 or NKG2C T cell subset, CD4+ or CD8+ T cells, or bulk PBMC T cells (not recorded which). This TCR came from a woman between 18 and 69 years old in good health. The CDR3 protein is CSASSPGESYEQYF.